The sequence of this TCR beta chain was determined in a study of shared clonotypes between healthy human individuals. Caucasian adults living in Nashville, Tennessee, provided all samples. Only one count was recorded for this clone. The antigen is not known. Overall study results and limits: What limited the represented genetic and exposure-history diversity was the small number of donors. Among donors, the sharing of clonotypes was expected to be influenced by sequencing depth.

The CDR3 runs 17 residues. J lost 2 bases, V lost 4 bases, and 12 bases had no gene match. Germline V gives CDR1 SGHRS, CDR2 YFSETQ. Under the authors' procedure: ImmunoSEQ output lacked quality scores and full-length reads, limiting matched filtering. The assay was immunoSEQ multiplex PCR, and TCRdb's table has in-frame clones only and misses some. Clone size and V and J calls were adopted from that table, with D and trimming inferred from the DNA. The table shows some 2,000,000 clones, with approximately 96% occurring only once. V gene TRBV5-1 combines with J gene TRBJ2-7; 10 nucleotides agree with TRBD2. The TCR sequence derives from a man between 18 and 35 years old in good health. The sample was naive CD4+ T cells sorted from blood. The sample's subset: CD45RA+ positively selected. CDR3 coding DNA: TGCGCCAGCAGCCCTACGCTAGCGGGAGCCTCCCCCTACGAGCAGTACTTC. Protein: CASSPTLAGASPYEQYF.